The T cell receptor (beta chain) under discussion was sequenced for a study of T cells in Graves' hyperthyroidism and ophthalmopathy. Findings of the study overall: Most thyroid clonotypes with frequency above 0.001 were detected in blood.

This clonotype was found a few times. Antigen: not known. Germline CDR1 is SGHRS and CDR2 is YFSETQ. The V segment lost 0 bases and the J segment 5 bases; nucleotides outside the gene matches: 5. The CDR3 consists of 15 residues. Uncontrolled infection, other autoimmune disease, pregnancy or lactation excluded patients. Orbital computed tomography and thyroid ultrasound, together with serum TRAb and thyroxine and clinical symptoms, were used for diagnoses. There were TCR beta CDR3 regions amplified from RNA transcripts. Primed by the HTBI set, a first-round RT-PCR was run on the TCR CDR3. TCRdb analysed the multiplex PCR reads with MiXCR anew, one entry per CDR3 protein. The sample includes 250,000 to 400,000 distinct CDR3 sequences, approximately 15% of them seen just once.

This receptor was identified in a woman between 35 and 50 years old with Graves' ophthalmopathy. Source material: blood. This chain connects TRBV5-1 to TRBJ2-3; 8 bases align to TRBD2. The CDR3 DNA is TGCGCCAGCAGCTTGGACGCGGGGGGTATAGATACGCAGTATTTT. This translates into CASSLDAGGIDTQYF.